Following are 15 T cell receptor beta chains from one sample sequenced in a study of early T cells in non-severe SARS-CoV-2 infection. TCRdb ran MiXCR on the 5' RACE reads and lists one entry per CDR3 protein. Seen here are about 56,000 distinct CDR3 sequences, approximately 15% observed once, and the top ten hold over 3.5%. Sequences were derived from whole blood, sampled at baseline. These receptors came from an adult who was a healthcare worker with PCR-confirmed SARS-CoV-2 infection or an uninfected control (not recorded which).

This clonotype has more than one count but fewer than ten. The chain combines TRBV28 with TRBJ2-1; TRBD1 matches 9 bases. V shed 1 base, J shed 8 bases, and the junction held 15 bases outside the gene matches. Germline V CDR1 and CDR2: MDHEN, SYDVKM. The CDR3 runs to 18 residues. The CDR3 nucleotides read TGTGCCAGCAGTTTATTTCTGGGACAGGGCCCCCTGGGCGATGAGCAGTTCTTC. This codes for CASSLFLGQGPLGDEQFF. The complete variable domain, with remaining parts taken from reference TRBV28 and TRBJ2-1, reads DVKVTQSSRYLVKRTGEKVFLECVQDMDHENMFWYRQDPGLGLRLIYFSYDVKMKEKGDIPEGYSVSREKKERFSLILESASTNQTSMYLCASSLFLGQGPLGDEQFFGPGTRLTVL.

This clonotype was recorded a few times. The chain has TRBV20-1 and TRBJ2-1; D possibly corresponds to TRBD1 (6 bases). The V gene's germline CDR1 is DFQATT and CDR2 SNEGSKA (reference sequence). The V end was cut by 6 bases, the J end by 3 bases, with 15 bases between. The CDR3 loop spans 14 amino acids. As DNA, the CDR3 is TGCAGTGCCCAGAGAGGGGGATTCTACAATGAGCAGTTCTTC. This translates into CSAQRGGFYNEQFF.

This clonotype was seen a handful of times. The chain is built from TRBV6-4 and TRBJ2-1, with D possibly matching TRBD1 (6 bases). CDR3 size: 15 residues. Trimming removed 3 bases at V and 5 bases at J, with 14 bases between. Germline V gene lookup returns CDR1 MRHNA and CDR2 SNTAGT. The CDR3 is CASSETGTRNNEQFF. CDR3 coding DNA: TGTGCCAGCAGTGAAACCGGGACACGAAACAATGAGCAGTTCTTC.

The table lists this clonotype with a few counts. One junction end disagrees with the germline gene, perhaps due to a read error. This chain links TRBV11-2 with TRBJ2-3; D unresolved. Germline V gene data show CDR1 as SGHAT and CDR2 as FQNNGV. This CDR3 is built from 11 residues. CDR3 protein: CASSSGRVGTF. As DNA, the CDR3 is TGTGCCAGCAGCTCTGGGCGAGTTGGCACATTT.

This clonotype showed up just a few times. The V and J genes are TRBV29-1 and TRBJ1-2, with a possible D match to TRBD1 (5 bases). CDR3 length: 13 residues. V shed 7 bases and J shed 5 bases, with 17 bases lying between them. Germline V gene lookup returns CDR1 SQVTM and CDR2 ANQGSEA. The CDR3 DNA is TGCAGCGCGGGGATGTCAGGGAGGTATGGCTACACCTTC. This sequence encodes CSAGMSGRYGYTF.

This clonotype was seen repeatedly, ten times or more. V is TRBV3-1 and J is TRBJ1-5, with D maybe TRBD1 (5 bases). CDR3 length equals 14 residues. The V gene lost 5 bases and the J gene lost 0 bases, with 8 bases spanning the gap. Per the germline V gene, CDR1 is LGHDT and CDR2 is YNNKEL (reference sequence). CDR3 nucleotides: TGTGCCAGCAGCTTCGACAGTAGCAATCAGCCCCAGCATTTT. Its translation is CASSFDSSNQPQHF. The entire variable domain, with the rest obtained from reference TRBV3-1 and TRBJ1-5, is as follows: DTAVSQTPKYLVTQMGNDKSIKCEQNLGHDTMYWYKQDSKKFLKIMFSYNNKELIINETVPNRFSPKSPDKAHLNLHINSLELGDSAVYFCASSFDSSNQPQHFGDGTRLSIL.

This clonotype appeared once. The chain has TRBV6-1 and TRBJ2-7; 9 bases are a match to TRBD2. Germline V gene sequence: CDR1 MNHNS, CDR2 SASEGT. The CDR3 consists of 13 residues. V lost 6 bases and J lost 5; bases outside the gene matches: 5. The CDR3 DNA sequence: TGTGCCAGCAGGGGGACTAGCTTAGACGAGCAGTACTTC. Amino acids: CASRGTSLDEQYF.

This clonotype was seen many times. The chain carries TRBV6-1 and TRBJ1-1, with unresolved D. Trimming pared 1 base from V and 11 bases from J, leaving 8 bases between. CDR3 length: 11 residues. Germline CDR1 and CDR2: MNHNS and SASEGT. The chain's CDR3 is CASSEVRPAFF. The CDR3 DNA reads TGTGCCAGCAGTGAAGTTCGTCCCGCTTTCTTT.

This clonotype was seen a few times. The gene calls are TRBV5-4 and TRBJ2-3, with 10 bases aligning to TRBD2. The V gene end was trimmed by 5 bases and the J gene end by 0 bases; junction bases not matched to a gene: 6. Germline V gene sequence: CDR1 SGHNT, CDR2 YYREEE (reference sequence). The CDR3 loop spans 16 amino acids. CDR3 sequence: CASRSGRERSTDTQYF. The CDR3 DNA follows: TGTGCCAGCAGGAGCGGGAGGGAAAGGAGCACAGATACGCAGTATTTT.

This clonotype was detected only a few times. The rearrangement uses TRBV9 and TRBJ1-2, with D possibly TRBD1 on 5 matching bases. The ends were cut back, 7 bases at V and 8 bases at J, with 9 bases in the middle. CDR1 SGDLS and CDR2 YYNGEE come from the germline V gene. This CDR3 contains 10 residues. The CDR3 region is CASAGKGYTF. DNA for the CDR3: TGTGCCAGCGCAGGGAAAGGCTACACCTTC.

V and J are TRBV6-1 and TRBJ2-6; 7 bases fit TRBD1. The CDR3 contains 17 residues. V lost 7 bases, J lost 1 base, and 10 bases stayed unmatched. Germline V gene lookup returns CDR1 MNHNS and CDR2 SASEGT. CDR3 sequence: CASNTGTVLSGANVLTF. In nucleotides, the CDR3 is TGTGCCAGCAACACCGGGACAGTTCTTTCTGGGGCCAACGTCCTGACTTTC.

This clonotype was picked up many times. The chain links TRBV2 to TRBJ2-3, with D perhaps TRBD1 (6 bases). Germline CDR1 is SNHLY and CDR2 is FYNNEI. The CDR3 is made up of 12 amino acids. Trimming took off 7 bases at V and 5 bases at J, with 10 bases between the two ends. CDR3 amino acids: CASTGDEDTQYF. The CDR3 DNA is TGTGCCAGCACAGGGGATGAAGATACGCAGTATTTT.

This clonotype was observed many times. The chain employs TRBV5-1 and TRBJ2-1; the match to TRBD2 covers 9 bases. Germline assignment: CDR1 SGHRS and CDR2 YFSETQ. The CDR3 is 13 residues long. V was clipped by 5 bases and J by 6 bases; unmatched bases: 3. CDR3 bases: TGCGCCAGCAGTTTAGCGGGAGTCAATGAGCAGTTCTTC. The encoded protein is CASSLAGVNEQFF.

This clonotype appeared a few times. The DNA for the CDR3 is TGCAGTGCTAGGACAGCGGGAGGCCGGCTGGGAGATACGCAGTATTTT. It specifies CSARTAGGRLGDTQYF. V gene TRBV20-1 combines with J gene TRBJ2-3; TRBD2 matches 9 bases. The CDR3 runs to 16 residues. Trimming took 3 bases from V and 5 from J; bases not matched to a gene: 12. Looked up from germline, CDR1 is DFQATT and CDR2 is SNEGSKA (reference sequence).

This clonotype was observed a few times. CDR3 in DNA: TGTGCCAGCAGCCAGACTAGCGGGGGGGGCAACGAGCAGTACTTC. This translates into CASSQTSGGGNEQYF. J is TRBJ2-7 and V is TRBV4-2; TRBD2 aligns across 14 bases. The germline V gene encodes CDR1 LGHNA and CDR2 YNFKEQ. V was pared by 3 bases and J by 5 bases, with 3 bases of the junction left unmatched. This CDR3 has 15 residues.